The clone carrying this TCR beta chain appeared a few times. The target antigen is unknown. These data come from a study of beta chain features in type 1 diabetes. General observations from the study: TCRB CDR3 length was moderately but significantly reduced in all four CD4+ subsets of Type 1 diabetes patients.

Germline assignment: CDR1 SGHTA and CDR2 FQGNSA. V shed 1 base, J shed 3 bases, and the junction held 4 bases outside the gene matches. The CDR3 loop spans 15 amino acids. Reverse transcribing all isolated RNA meant expressed TCRB transcripts were sequenced. Read counts averaged around 3.5 million for samples of naive, central memory and regulatory T cells. Data came from immunoSEQ multiplex PCR; TCRdb stores just in-frame clones and leaves some out. The sample has 350,000 or so clones, 15% to 20% seen once. In total, each donor contributed a single heparinised blood draw that averaged about 120 mL. A CD45RO/CCR7/CD25/CD127/CD95/CD27 panel sorted naive, central memory, regulatory and stem cell-like memory CD4+ cells.

The TCR was taken from a woman under 30 in good health. The J gene is TRBJ2-7, the V gene TRBV7-2, with 9 positions matching TRBD2. The specimen sequenced was naive CD4+ T cells from blood. The CDR3 sequence: CASSLERGANYEQYF. The CDR3 DNA reads TGTGCCAGCAGCTTAGAGCGGGGGGCGAACTACGAGCAGTACTTC.